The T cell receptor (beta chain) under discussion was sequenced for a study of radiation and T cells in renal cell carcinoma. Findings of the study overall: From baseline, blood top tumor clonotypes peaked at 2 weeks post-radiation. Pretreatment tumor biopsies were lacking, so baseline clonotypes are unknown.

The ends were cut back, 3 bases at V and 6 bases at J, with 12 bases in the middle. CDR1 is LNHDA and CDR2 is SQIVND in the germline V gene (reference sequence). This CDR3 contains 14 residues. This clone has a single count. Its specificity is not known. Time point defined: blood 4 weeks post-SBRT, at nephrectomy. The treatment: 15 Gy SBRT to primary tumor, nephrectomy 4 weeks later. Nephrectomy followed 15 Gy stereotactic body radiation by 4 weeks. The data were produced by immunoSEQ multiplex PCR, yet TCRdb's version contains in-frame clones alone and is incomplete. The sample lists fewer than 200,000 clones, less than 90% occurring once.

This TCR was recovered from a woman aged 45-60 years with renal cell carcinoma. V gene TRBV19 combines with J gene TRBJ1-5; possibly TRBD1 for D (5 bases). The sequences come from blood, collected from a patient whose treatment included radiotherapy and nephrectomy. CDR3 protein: CASSISGGAQPQHF. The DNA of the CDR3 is TGTGCCAGTAGTATTTCGGGGGGTGCTCAGCCCCAGCATTTT.